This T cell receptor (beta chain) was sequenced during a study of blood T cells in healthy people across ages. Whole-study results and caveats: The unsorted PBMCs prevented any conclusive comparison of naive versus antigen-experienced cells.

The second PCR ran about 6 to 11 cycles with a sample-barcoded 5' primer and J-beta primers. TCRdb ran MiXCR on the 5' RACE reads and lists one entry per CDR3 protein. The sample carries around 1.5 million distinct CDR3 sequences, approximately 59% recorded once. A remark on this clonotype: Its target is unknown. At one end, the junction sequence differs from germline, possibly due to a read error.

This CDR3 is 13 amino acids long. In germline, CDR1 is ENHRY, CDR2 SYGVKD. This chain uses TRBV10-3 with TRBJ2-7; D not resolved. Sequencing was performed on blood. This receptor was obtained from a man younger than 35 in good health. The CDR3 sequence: CPRKTGRTYEQYF. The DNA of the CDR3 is TGCCCCCGAAAGACTGGAAGGACCTACGAGCAGTACTTC.